This TCR beta chain was obtained from a study of T-cell reconstitution after alpha-beta-depleted transplantation in children. Looked up from germline, CDR1 is SGHTS and CDR2 is YDEGEE. V shed 1 base and J shed 7 bases, with 14 bases lying between them. The CDR3 covers 15 residues. This clonotype was recorded many times. What it recognizes is unknown. Study findings and constraints: Fresh T-cell production supplied most of the T-cell counts and diversity seen one year after transplant. For some patients, TCRbeta diversity was high at day 60 because of recipient T cells and thymic progenitors that survived. The study reportedly traced alpha-beta T cells about two months after transplant to several hundred expanded graft clones.

During its preparation, the TCRbeta library received unique molecular identifiers. TCRdb reprocessed the PCR reads with MiXCR, giving one entry per CDR3 protein. The data contain hundreds of thousands of distinct CDR3 sequences, roughly 14% of them singletons. This chain links TRBV5-8 with TRBJ2-2; tentatively, D is TRBD2 (6 bases). This TCR was sampled from a girl aged 2 to 10 with congenital amegakaryocytic thrombocytopenia, due to receive a stem cell transplant. This material consisted of PBMCs, taken before TCRalphabeta/CD19-depleted stem cell transplant. CDR3 bases: TGTGCCAGCAGCTTGACCTTAGCGGCCGACGGGGAGCTGTTTTTT. Its protein product is CASSLTLAADGELFF.